One T cell receptor beta chain is described in this entry. What it binds is not known. Just one base apart from a much larger clone, this may be a read error. Germline CDR1 and CDR2: LNHDA and SQIVND (reference sequence). V lost 5 bases, J lost 10 bases, and 24 bases lay in between. This CDR3 has 16 amino acids. Amplification of TCR alpha and beta CDR3 regions from RNA used iRepertoire nested multiplex PCR. Each CDR3 protein is one row after TCRdb ran MiXCR on the multiplex PCR reads. Altogether tens of thousands of distinct CDR3 sequences are present, approximately 39% being singletons, with the ten largest covering less than 45%. These data are taken from a study of glioma-infiltrating T cells. The study, taken as a whole, reports: Above-expected tissue-blood divergence occurred in all gliomas, most in low-grade ones.

The receptor was isolated from a human donor with low-grade glioma or glioblastoma, undergoing nonglioma brain surgery, or in good health (not recorded which). Material: glioma tissue, nonneoplastic brain tissue, or PBMCs (not recorded which). The chain uses TRBV19 and TRBJ2-1; TRBD1 might be the D (6 bases). The CDR3: CASSPPTGQGRNEQFF. The CDR3 DNA reads as TGTGCCAGTAGTCCCCCGACCGGGCAGGGGCGCAACGAGCAGTTCTTC.